Listed below are T cell receptor beta chains from one sample, sequenced in a study of blood T cell repertoires in COVID-19. Repertoires were generated with immunoSEQ multiplex PCR, while TCRdb's copy carries only in-frame clones and drops some. The sample includes tens of thousands of clones, roughly 88% of them seen just once. Source material: peripheral blood. These receptors all come from a man aged 50 to 59 with COVID-19, enrolled during active disease. CDR3s include the opening cysteine and the closing phenylalanine or tryptophan. D genes are given only for firm matches. Rows may omit the clone size; those that give it use once, few, many or a size class.

v_gene,d_gene,abundance,j_gene,CDR3aa,CDR3nt
TRBV21-1,NA,NA,TRBJ1-2,CASTPGKGDGYTF,TGTGCCAGCACCCCAGGGAAAGGGGATGGCTACACCTTC
TRBV29-1,NA,NA,TRBJ2-7,CSVEDNYEQYF,TGCAGCGTTGAAGACAACTACGAGCAGTACTTC
TRBV19,NA,NA,TRBJ2-2,CASGSAREANTGELFF,TGTGCCAGTGGTTCTGCGCGCGAAGCGAACACCGGGGAGCTGTTTTTT
TRBV2,TRBD1,once,TRBJ1-1,CASSERQGVAAFF,TGTGCCAGCAGTGAACGGCAGGGGGTGGCAGCTTTCTTT
TRBV29-1,NA,NA,TRBJ1-1,CSVVPQMNTEAFF,TGCAGCGTTGTCCCACAGATGAACACTGAAGCTTTCTTT
TRBV11-2,NA,NA,TRBJ2-1,CASSSFGREDNEQFF,TGTGCCAGCAGCTCCTTCGGAAGGGAGGACAATGAGCAGTTCTTC
TRBV28,NA,NA,TRBJ1-2,CASSLYQGNYGYTF,TGTGCCAGCAGTTTATACCAGGGTAACTATGGCTACACCTTC
TRBV4-1,NA,NA,TRBJ2-1,CASSQRQVSSYNEQFF,TGCGCCAGCAGCCAACGACAGGTTAGCTCCTACAATGAGCAGTTCTTC
TRBV5-1,TRBD1,once,TRBJ2-7,CASSGGIGTGTYEQYF,TGCGCCAGCAGCGGGGGGATTGGGACAGGAACCTACGAGCAGTACTTC
TRBV14,NA,NA,TRBJ2-1,CASSQRRDSYNEQFF,TGTGCCAGCAGCCAGCGACGGGACTCCTACAATGAGCAGTTCTTC
TRBV12-3/TRBV12-4,NA,once,TRBJ1-4,CASSSLYNEKLFF,TGTGCCAGCAGTTCCCTCTATAATGAAAAACTGTTTTTT
TRBV6-1,TRBD2,NA,TRBJ2-3,CASSGILAGAPDTQYF,TGTGCCAGCAGTGGAATCCTCGCGGGAGCCCCAGATACGCAGTATTTT
TRBV19,TRBD1,NA,TRBJ1-3,CASSVSGGASGNTIYF,TGTGCCAGTAGTGTCTCAGGGGGCGCGTCCGGAAACACCATATATTTT
TRBV25-1,NA,NA,TRBJ1-2,CASSESPRAGYTF,TGTGCCAGCAGTGAATCGCCCAGGGCTGGCTACACCTTC
TRBV20-1,NA,NA,TRBJ2-3,CSASPWRENTDTQYF,TGCAGTGCTAGTCCCTGGCGGGAAAACACAGATACGCAGTATTTT
TRBV9,TRBD1,NA,TRBJ2-3,CASSPPLGDRVTDTQYF,TGTGCCAGCAGCCCCCCTTTAGGGGACAGGGTCACAGATACGCAGTATTTT
TRBV30,NA,NA,TRBJ2-7,CAWSKGGYEQYF,TGTGCCTGGAGTAAAGGGGGCTACGAGCAGTACTTC
TRBV10-3,NA,NA,TRBJ2-1,CAIIKGRGYNEQFF,TGTGCCATCATTAAGGGTCGCGGGTACAATGAGCAGTTCTTC
TRBV11-2,TRBD1,NA,TRBJ2-1,CASSLVTGANEQFF,TGTGCCAGCAGCTTAGTGACAGGGGCGAATGAGCAGTTCTTC
TRBV18,TRBD1,NA,TRBJ2-3,CASSPQGATDTQYF,TGTGCCAGCTCACCACAGGGGGCCACAGATACGCAGTATTTT
TRBV7-9,TRBD2,NA,TRBJ2-1,CASSLSSGSGSRNNEQFF,TGTGCCAGCAGCTTAAGTAGCGGGAGTGGTAGTAGGAACAATGAGCAGTTCTTC
TRBV19,NA,NA,TRBJ1-6,CASSPDSSYNSPLHF,TGTGCCAGTAGCCCGGACAGCTCCTATAATTCACCCCTCCACTTT
TRBV16,NA,NA,TRBJ1-2,CASSPGRIGDGYTF,TGTGCCAGCAGCCCCGGGAGGATTGGGGATGGCTACACCTTC
TRBV14,NA,once,TRBJ1-2,CASSQGLYYGYTF,TGTGCCAGCAGCCAGGGACTTTACTATGGCTACACCTTC
TRBV6-2/TRBV6-3,TRBD2,once,TRBJ2-4,CASSYGTSGAGPAKNIQYF,TGTGCCAGCAGTTACGGGACTAGCGGGGCAGGTCCAGCCAAAAACATTCAGTACTTC
TRBV5-1,NA,NA,TRBJ1-2,CASSLSPDTYYGYTF,TGCGCCAGCAGCTTGTCGCCGGACACATACTATGGCTACACCTTC
TRBV11-2,TRBD2,NA,TRBJ2-5,CASSQNSGTTGETQYF,TGTGCCAGCAGTCAAAATTCCGGGACTACAGGAGAGACCCAGTACTTC
TRBV7-2,TRBD1,NA,TRBJ1-5,CASSLDRGAQPQHF,TGTGCCAGCAGCTTGGACAGGGGTGCTCAGCCCCAGCATTTT
TRBV7-2,TRBD1,NA,TRBJ1-3,CASSPRQGLAGNTIYF,TGTGCCAGCAGCCCTCGACAGGGATTAGCTGGAAACACCATATATTTT
TRBV6-6,NA,NA,TRBJ2-3,CASRPLTLNTDTQYF,TGTGCCAGCAGGCCCTTGACTCTGAACACAGATACGCAGTATTTT
TRBV18,TRBD1,NA,TRBJ1-2,CASSLESQGNSFGYTF,TGTGCCAGCTCACTAGAGTCACAGGGGAACTCGTTCGGCTACACCTTC
TRBV25-1,TRBD1,NA,TRBJ1-4,CASPNPGRGNEKLFF,TGTGCCAGCCCTAACCCCGGCAGGGGGAATGAAAAACTGTTTTTT
TRBV30,TRBD1,NA,TRBJ1-6,CAWSVDRDNSPLHF,TGTGCCTGGAGTGTTGACAGGGACAATTCACCCCTCCACTTT
TRBV6-6,NA,NA,TRBJ1-5,CASSEGSNQPQHF,TGTGCCAGCAGCGAGGGCAGCAATCAGCCCCAGCATTTT
TRBV30,NA,NA,TRBJ2-1,CACDREVVLNNEQFF,TGTGCCTGCGACAGGGAGGTAGTCCTGAACAATGAGCAGTTCTTC
TRBV2,NA,NA,TRBJ1-4,CASRSWGGSRNEKLFF,TGTGCCAGCAGATCTTGGGGGGGTAGTAGGAATGAAAAACTGTTTTTT
TRBV21-1,NA,NA,TRBJ2-5,CASSPLGDSQETQYF,TGTGCCAGCAGCCCCCTGGGGGACAGTCAAGAGACCCAGTACTTC
TRBV7-9,NA,NA,TRBJ1-2,CASSLGDMPSPSGYTF,TGTGCCAGCAGCTTAGGGGACATGCCATCCCCCTCTGGCTACACCTTC
TRBV6-2/TRBV6-3,TRBD2,NA,TRBJ2-1,CASSGPRGAGVRNEQFF,TGTGCCAGCAGTGGTCCCAGAGGTGCGGGAGTGAGGAATGAGCAGTTCTTC
TRBV5-1,NA,NA,TRBJ2-7,CASSLGTKSSYEQYF,TGCGCCAGCAGCTTGGGAACGAAGAGCTCCTACGAGCAGTACTTC
TRBV5-6,NA,NA,TRBJ2-1,CASAGTPSYNEQFF,TGTGCCAGCGCCGGGACTCCCTCCTACAATGAGCAGTTCTTC
TRBV14,TRBD2,NA,TRBJ2-1,CASSQGTSLQQFF,TGTGCCAGCAGCCAAGGGACTAGCTTACAGCAGTTCTTC
TRBV7-9,TRBD1,once,TRBJ1-3,CASSLATTGVGNTIYF,TGTGCCAGCAGCTTAGCGACGACAGGGGTTGGAAACACCATATATTTT
TRBV2,NA,NA,TRBJ2-3,CASSEIPSTDTQYF,TGTGCCAGCAGTGAAATCCCGAGCACAGATACGCAGTATTTT
TRBV6-5,TRBD1,NA,TRBJ1-4,CASRSGTGSELFF,TGTGCCAGCAGATCCGGGACAGGGTCCGAACTGTTTTTT
TRBV7-9,TRBD2,NA,TRBJ2-7,CASSLWAGTSGTEQYF,TGTGCCAGCAGCTTATGGGCCGGGACTAGCGGGACCGAGCAGTACTTC
TRBV7-2,TRBD2,NA,TRBJ2-3,CASSPRLAGGADTQYF,TGTGCCAGCAGCCCCAGACTAGCGGGAGGGGCAGATACGCAGTATTTT